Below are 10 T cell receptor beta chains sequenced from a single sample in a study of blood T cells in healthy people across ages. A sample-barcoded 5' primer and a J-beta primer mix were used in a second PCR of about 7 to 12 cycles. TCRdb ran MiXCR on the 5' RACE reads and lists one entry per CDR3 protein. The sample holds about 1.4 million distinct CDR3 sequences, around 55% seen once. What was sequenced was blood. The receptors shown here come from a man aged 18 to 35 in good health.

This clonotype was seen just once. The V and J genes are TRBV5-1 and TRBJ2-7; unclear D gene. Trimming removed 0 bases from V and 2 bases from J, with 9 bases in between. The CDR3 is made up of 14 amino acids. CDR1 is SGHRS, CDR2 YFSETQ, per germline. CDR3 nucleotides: TGCGCCAGCAGCTTGGGACATGGGGCCTACGAGCAGTACTTC. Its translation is CASSLGHGAYEQYF. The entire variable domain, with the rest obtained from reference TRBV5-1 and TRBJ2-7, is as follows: KAGVTQTPRYLIKTRGQQVTLSCSPISGHRSVSWYQQTPGQGLQFLFEYFSETQRNKGNFPGRFSGRQFSNSRSEMNVSTLELGDSALYLCASSLGHGAYEQYFGPGTRLTVT.

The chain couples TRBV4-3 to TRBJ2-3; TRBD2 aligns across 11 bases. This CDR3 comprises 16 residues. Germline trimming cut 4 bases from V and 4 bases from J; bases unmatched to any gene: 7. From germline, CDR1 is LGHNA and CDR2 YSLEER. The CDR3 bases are TGCGCCAGCAGCCGAACACTAGCGGGGGTTTCAGATACGCAGTATTTT. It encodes CASSRTLAGVSDTQYF.

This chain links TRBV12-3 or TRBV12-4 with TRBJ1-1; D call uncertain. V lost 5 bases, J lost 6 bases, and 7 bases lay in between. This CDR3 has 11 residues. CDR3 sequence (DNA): TGTGCCAGCAGTCAGCGGGCTGAAGCTTTCTTT. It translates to CASSQRAEAFF.

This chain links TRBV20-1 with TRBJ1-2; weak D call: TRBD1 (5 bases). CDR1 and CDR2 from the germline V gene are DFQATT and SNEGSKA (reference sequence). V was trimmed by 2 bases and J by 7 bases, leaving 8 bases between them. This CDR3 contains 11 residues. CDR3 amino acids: CSARQGGGYTF. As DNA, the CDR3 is TGCAGTGCTAGACAGGGAGGTGGCTACACCTTC.

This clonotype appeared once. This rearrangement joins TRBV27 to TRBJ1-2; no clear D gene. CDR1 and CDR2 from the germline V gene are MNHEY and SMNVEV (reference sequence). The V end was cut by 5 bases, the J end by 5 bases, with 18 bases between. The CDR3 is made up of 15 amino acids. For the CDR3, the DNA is TGTGCCAGCAGTAGAGACCGGGCCAGCGGTTATGGCTACACCTTC. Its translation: CASSRDRASGYGYTF.

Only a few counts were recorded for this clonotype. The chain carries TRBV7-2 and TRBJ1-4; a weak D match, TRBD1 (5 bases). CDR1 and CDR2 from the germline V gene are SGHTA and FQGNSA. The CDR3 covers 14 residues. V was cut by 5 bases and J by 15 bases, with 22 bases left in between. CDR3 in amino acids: CASSTPSGAAGVFF. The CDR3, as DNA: TGTGCCAGCAGCACGCCCAGCGGGGCCGCGGGGGTGTTTTTT.

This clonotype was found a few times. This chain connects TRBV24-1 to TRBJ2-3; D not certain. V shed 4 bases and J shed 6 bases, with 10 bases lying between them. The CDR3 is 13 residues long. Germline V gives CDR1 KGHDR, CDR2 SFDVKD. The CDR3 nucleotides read TGTGCCACCAGTGACCTGAGTTCGGATACGCAGTATTTT. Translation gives CATSDLSSDTQYF.

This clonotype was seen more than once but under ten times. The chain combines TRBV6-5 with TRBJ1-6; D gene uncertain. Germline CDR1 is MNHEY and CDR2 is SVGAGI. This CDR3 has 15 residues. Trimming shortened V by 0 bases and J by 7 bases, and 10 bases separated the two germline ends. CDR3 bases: TGTGCCAGCAGTTACTCGGGCATTTCAAATTCACCCCTCCACTTT. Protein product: CASSYSGISNSPLHF.

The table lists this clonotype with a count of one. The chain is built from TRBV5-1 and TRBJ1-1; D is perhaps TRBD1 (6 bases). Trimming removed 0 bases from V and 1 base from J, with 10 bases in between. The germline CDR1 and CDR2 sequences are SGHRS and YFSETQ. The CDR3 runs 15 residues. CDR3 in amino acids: CASSLVGQPNTEAFF. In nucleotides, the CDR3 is TGCGCCAGCAGCTTGGTCGGACAGCCGAACACTGAAGCTTTCTTT. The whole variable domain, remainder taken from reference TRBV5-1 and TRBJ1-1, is KAGVTQTPRYLIKTRGQQVTLSCSPISGHRSVSWYQQTPGQGLQFLFEYFSETQRNKGNFPGRFSGRQFSNSRSEMNVSTLELGDSALYLCASSLVGQPNTEAFFGQGTRLTVV.

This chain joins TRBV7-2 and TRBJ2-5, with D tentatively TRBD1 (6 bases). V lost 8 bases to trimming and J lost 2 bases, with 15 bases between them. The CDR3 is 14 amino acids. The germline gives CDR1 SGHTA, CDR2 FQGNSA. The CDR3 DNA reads TGTGCCAGCCGTACAGGGTCCTGGCAAGAGACCCAGTACTTC. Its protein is CASRTGSWQETQYF.